This T cell receptor beta chain derives from a study of spatial heterogeneity in lung cancer. Each TCR cDNA molecule carried a unique molecular identifier. TCRdb re-analysed the 5' RACE reads in MiXCR, keeping a single row per CDR3 protein. Found here are 30,000 or so distinct CDR3 sequences, around 9.2% of them singletons; the top ten hold under 40%. Time point denoted: sample taken at primary tumor resection. Tumor, nontumor lung or frozen PBMC supplied whole RNA that was sequenced unsorted. Samples were obtained from some 72 donors, all untreated early-stage non-small cell lung cancer patients. Germline CDR1 and CDR2: SGDLS and YYNGEE. The CDR3 runs 14 residues. V was clipped by 0 bases and J by 4 bases, with 10 bases between them. General study results and limits: Ubiquitous, expanded tumor-derived TCRs were more frequently observed in blood at resection than at follow-up.

This clonotype was found many times. The antigen remains unidentified. Sequenced here: PBMCs, sampled at surgery. The J gene is TRBJ1-2, the V gene TRBV9; maybe TRBD1 (6 bases). The sequence derives from a female donor with early-stage non-small cell lung cancer. This CDR3 reads CASSVEGRGYGYTF. In DNA, the CDR3 is TGTGCCAGCAGCGTAGAAGGCAGGGGCTATGGCTACACCTTC.